This T cell receptor (beta chain) was found in a study of blood T cell repertoires in COVID-19. Study-level background: The analysed material was cDNA or gDNA that came from T cells, B-cell-depleted T cells, or PBMCs.

Some clones are missing from TCRdb's copy, which holds only in-frame ones; the method was immunoSEQ multiplex PCR. The sample holds about 190,000 clones, more than 70% seen once. The CDR3 runs 12 residues. Germline values: CDR1 MNHEY, CDR2 SMNVEV (reference sequence). V gave up 6 bases and J gave up 2 bases, with 6 bases separating them. This TCR was sampled from an elderly woman with active or convalescent COVID-19. The sample comprised peripheral blood. The genes are TRBV27 and TRBJ2-3; D is uncertain. CDR3 protein: CASSQATDTQYF. As DNA, the CDR3 is TGTGCCAGCAGCCAGGCCACAGATACGCAGTATTTT.